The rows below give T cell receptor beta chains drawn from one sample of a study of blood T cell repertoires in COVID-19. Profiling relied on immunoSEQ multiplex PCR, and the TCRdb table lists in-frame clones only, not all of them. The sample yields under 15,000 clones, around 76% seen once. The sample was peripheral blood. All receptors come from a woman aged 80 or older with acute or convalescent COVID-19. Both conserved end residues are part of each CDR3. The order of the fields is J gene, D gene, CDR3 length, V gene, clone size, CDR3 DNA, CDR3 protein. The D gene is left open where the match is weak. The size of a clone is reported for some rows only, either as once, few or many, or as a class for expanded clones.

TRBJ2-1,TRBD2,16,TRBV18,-,TGTGCCAGCTCACCACTAATCGGTCGGGGGGACAATGAGCAGTTCTTC,CASSPLIGRGDNEQFF
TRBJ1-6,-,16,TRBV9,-,TGTGCCAGCAGCGTAACAGACAGCTCCTATAATTCACCCCTCCACTTT,CASSVTDSSYNSPLHF
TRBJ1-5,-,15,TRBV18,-,TGTGCCAGCTCGAGACTTGAGGGTGGCAATCAGCCCCAGCATTTT,CASSRLEGGNQPQHF
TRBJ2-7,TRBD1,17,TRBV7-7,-,TGTGCCAGCAGCTTAATTCTTGGGGACAGGTCCTCCTACGAGCAGTACTTC,CASSLILGDRSSYEQYF
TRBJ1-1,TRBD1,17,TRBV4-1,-,TGCGCCAGCAGCCAAGGACAGGGTGCTATAATGAACACTGAAGCTTTCTTT,CASSQGQGAIMNTEAFF
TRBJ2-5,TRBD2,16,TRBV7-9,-,TGTGCCAGCAGCTTAGGACGAGGACTAGATCAAGAGACCCAGTACTTC,CASSLGRGLDQETQYF
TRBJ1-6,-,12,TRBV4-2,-,TGTGCCAGCAGCGGAAGCGGTTCACCCCTCCACTTT,CASSGSGSPLHF
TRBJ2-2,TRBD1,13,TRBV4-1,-,TGCGCCAGCAGCCCCGGACAGGGGGGGGAGCTGTTTTTT,CASSPGQGGELFF
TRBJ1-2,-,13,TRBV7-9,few,TGTGCCAGCAGCTTAGATTCAGGGAACCGCTACACCTTC,CASSLDSGNRYTF
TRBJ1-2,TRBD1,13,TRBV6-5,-,TGTGCCAGCAGTTCCGGACAGGGGGCTGGCTACACCTTC,CASSSGQGAGYTF
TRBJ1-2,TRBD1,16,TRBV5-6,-,TGTGCCAGCAGCCCCAGCCAACAGGGGGGACACTATGGCTACACCTTC,CASSPSQQGGHYGYTF
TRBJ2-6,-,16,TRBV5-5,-,TGTGCCAGCAGCCGGGAAGGGTTCTCTGGGGCCAACGTCCTGACTTTC,CASSREGFSGANVLTF
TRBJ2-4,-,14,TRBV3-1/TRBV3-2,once,TGTGCCAGCAGCCAAGGGGAGGTGGGGTACATTCAGTACTTC,CASSQGEVGYIQYF
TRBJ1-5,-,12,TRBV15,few,TGTGCCACCAGCAGAGATGAGGGGGCCCAGCATTTT,CATSRDEGAQHF
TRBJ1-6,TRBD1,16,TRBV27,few,TGTGCCAGCAGTCAGAGTCCGGGACAGGGAGATTCACCCCTCCACTTT,CASSQSPGQGDSPLHF
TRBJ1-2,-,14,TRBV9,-,TGTGCCAGCAGCGTAGCTCAACATAACTATGGCTACACCTTC,CASSVAQHNYGYTF
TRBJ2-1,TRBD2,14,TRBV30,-,TGTGCCTGGAGGGGGACTAGCGGGAGGCATGAGCAGTTCTTC,CAWRGTSGRHEQFF
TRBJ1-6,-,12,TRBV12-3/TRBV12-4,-,TGTGCCAGCAGTTCCCGTTATTCACCCCTCCACTTT,CASSSRYSPLHF
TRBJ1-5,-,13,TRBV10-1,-,TGCGCCAGCAGCACTGATAGCAATCAGCCCCAGCATTTT,CASSTDSNQPQHF
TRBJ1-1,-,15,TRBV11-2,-,TGTGCCAGCAGCTTAGATGGCGGTGTGAACACTGAAGCTTTCTTT,CASSLDGGVNTEAFF
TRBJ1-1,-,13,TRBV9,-,TGTGCCAGCAGCGTAGGAGTGTCGGGACACTTTTTCTTT,CASSVGVSGHFFF
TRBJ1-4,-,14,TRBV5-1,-,TGCGCCAGCAGCTTGGACAGGGTACAAGAAAAACTGTTTTTT,CASSLDRVQEKLFF
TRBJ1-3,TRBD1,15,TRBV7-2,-,TGTGCCAGCAGCTCGGACAGGGGGCCTGGAAACACCATATATTTT,CASSSDRGPGNTIYF
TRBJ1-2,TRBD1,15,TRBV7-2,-,TGTGCCAGCAGCCGGGACAGCTTAGCTAACTATGGCTACACCTTC,CASSRDSLANYGYTF
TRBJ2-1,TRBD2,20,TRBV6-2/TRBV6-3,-,TGTGCCAGCAGTTACCATTTAAGAAAGATGGGACTAGCGGGGCAAAATGAGCAGTTCTTC,CASSYHLRKMGLAGQNEQFF
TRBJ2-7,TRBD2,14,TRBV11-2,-,TGTGCCAGCAGCCACCTCTATAAGGGAGGGGAGCAGTACTTC,CASSHLYKGGEQYF
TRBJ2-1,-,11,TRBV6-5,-,TGTGCCAGCAGACTTATCAATGAGCAGTTCTTC,CASRLINEQFF
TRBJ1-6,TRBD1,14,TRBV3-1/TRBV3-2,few,TGTGCCAGCAGCCAGGGTCAGGGGGGTTCACCCCTCCACTTT,CASSQGQGGSPLHF
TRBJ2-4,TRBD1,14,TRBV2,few,TGTGCCAGCAGTTGGGACAGGGCACCAAACATTCAGTACTTC,CASSWDRAPNIQYF
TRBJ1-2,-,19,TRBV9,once,TGTGCCAGCAGCGTAGCTCGGGTAGGGGACTTTAAAAGGAACTATGGCTACACCTTC,CASSVARVGDFKRNYGYTF
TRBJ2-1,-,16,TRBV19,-,TGTGCCAGTAGTCCCGGGGTCCACCGTCCGGGCCCAAGATCGGTCTTC,CASSPGVHRPGPRSVF
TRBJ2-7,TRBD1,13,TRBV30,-,TGTGCCTGGAGTACGGGACAGGGCTACGAGCAGTACTTC,CAWSTGQGYEQYF
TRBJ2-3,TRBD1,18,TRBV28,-,TGTGCCAGCAGGCAAGCCGGGACAGGGGGTTGGCCCCGGGATACGCAGTATTTT,CASRQAGTGGWPRDTQYF
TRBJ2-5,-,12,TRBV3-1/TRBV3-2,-,TGTGCCAGCAGCCAGCTAGGTGAGACCCAGTACTTC,CASSQLGETQYF